The 9 T cell receptor beta chains below all came from one sample that was sequenced in a study of blood T cell repertoires in COVID-19. Profiling relied on immunoSEQ multiplex PCR, and the TCRdb table lists in-frame clones only, not all of them. The table shows some 90,000 clones, with 75% to 90% occurring only once. The specimen was peripheral blood. These receptors all come from a man at least 80 years old with active or convalescent COVID-19.

The genes are TRBV5-1 and TRBJ1-3, with a weak D call TRBD1 (5 bases). Trimming left V 4 bases short and J 0 bases short, with 14 bases between. CDR1 is SGHRS and CDR2 is YFSETQ in the germline V gene. The CDR3 is made up of 16 amino acids. CDR3 region: CASSPGGGTSGNTIYF. The CDR3 coding sequence is TGCGCCAGCAGCCCCGGGGGGGGTACCTCTGGAAACACCATATATTTT.

The rearrangement joins TRBV4-3 to TRBJ2-1; tentative D call: TRBD2 (6 bases). The ends were cut back, 0 bases at V and 4 bases at J, with 13 bases in the middle. The CDR3 is made up of 16 amino acids. Germline V lookup: CDR1 LGHNA, CDR2 YSLEER. CDR3 amino acids: CASSQDGAGSYNEQFF. Written as DNA, the CDR3 is TGCGCCAGCAGCCAAGACGGGGCGGGATCTTACAATGAGCAGTTCTTC.

The chain joins TRBV19 to TRBJ2-1; 12 bases agree with TRBD2. CDR3 length equals 18 residues. V lost 3 bases and J lost 8; bases outside the gene matches: 14. The germline CDR1 and CDR2 sequences are LNHDA and SQIVND (reference sequence). CDR3 sequence: CASSIRLAGDLSMDEQFF. The CDR3 DNA reads as TGTGCCAGTAGTATCCGACTAGCGGGAGACTTGTCTATGGATGAGCAGTTCTTC.

The V call is TRBV9, the J call TRBJ1-2; unclear D gene. Trimming pared 0 bases from V and 0 bases from J, leaving 3 bases between. Germline V gene data show CDR1 as SGDLS and CDR2 as YYNGEE. The CDR3 consists of 13 residues. The chain's CDR3 is CASSVDSNYGYTF. The CDR3 DNA follows: TGTGCCAGCAGCGTAGACTCTAACTATGGCTACACCTTC.

The genes are TRBV5-4 and TRBJ2-7, with 7 bases lining up with TRBD1. Germline V gene data show CDR1 as SGHNT and CDR2 as YYREEE (reference sequence). Trimming at V came to 5 bases and at J to 5 bases, leaving 7 bases not matched to a gene. This CDR3 contains 13 residues. The CDR3 region has the DNA TGTGCCAGCAGAAAACAGGGGAAGGACGAGCAGTACTTC. Its protein product is CASRKQGKDEQYF.

V usage is TRBV30 and J usage is TRBJ2-7; no reliable D call. Germline V CDR1 and CDR2: GTSNPN, SVGIG (reference sequence). CDR3 length equals 16 residues. V lost 0 bases and J lost 3, with 18 bases in between. CDR3 in DNA: TGTGCCTGGAGTGTACGCCGTCAGCCGACTTACTACGAGCAGTACTTC. This encodes CAWSVRRQPTYYEQYF.

This clone was recorded once. The chain has TRBV19 and TRBJ2-7, with TRBD1 matching 11 bases. CDR1 is LNHDA, CDR2 SQIVND, per germline (reference sequence). The V and J ends lost 9 bases and 3 bases, in that order; junction bases with no gene match: 1. The CDR3 is made up of 12 amino acids. CDR3 sequence (DNA): TGTGCCAGCGGGACAGGGGGCTACGAGCAGTACTTC. This codes for CASGTGGYEQYF.

The chain carries TRBV5-1 and TRBJ2-3, with D perhaps TRBD1 (7 bases). The CDR3 extends over 14 amino acids. Germline CDR1 and CDR2: SGHRS and YFSETQ. V was shortened by 4 bases and J by 4 bases, with 13 bases between the two germline ends. DNA of the CDR3: TGCGCCAGCAGCCCCAGGGGGAGGCCAGATACGCAGTATTTT. Translating gives CASSPRGRPDTQYF.

The rearrangement links TRBV5-1 to TRBJ2-7; 7 bases match TRBD1. V shed 0 bases and J 5 bases; nucleotides not matched to a gene: 8. The CDR3 extends over 15 amino acids. Germline CDR1 reads SGHRS; CDR2 reads YFSETQ. DNA for the CDR3: TGCGCCAGCAGCTTGGTGTCAGGGGGTCCCCACGAGCAGTACTTC. Translation gives CASSLVSGGPHEQYF.